These 32 T cell receptor beta chains share one sample of origin, sequenced in a study of blood T cell repertoires in COVID-19. Profiled with immunoSEQ multiplex PCR; TCRdb holds only in-frame clones, not every one. This table holds over 200,000 clones, 84% found once. Sequenced material: peripheral blood. The source is a woman aged 45-65 years with active or convalescent COVID-19.

The gene calls are TRBV30 and TRBJ2-1, with TRBD2 as a possible D gene (5 bases). Trimming cost V 3 bases and J 7 bases, with 22 bases left between them. This CDR3 contains 16 residues. The germline V gene has CDR1 GTSNPN and CDR2 SVGIG (reference sequence). The CDR3 nucleotides read TGTGCCTGGAGCCTATGGCGGGCCAAGCCTTGGAATGAGCAGTTCTTC. Amino acids: CAWSLWRAKPWNEQFF. The full variable domain, with the rest looked up from reference TRBV30 and TRBJ2-1, is SQTIHQWPATLVQPVGSPLSLECTVEGTSNPNLYWYRQAAGRGLQLLFYSVGIGQISSEVPQNLSASRPQDRQFILSSKKLLLSDSGFYLCAWSLWRAKPWNEQFFGPGTRLTVL.

The V gene is TRBV2, the J gene TRBJ1-6; D gene uncertain. Deletions cut 5 bases from V and 12 bases from J, with 14 bases between. The CDR3 loop spans 13 amino acids. CDR1 SNHLY and CDR2 FYNNEI come from the germline V gene. CDR3 sequence: CASSPQTWKPLHF. The CDR3 DNA reads as TGTGCCAGCAGTCCCCAGACATGGAAACCCCTCCACTTT. Drawing the rest from reference TRBV2 and TRBJ1-6, the complete variable domain is EPEVTQTPSHQVTQMGQEVILRCVPISNHLYFYWYRQILGQKVEFLVSFYNNEISEKSEIFDDQFSVERPDGSNFTLKIRSTKLEDSAMYFCASSPQTWKPLHFGNGTRLTVT.

The V call is TRBV14, the J call TRBJ1-1, with 9 bases lining up with TRBD1. The junction had 4 bases not matched to a gene; V was cut back by 1 base and J by 1 base. CDR3 length: 16 amino acids. CDR1 and CDR2 from the germline V gene are SGHDN and FVKESK. In DNA, the CDR3 is TGTGCCAGCAGCCAAGGCTCGACAGGGGGGAACACTGAAGCTTTCTTT. Protein sequence: CASSQGSTGGNTEAFF.

Written as DNA, the CDR3 is TGCGCCAGCAGCCAAGTTTCGAAAAGATTTACTAGCGGGCCCTACAATGAGCAGTTCTTC. Translating gives CASSQVSKRFTSGPYNEQFF. The chain carries TRBV4-1 and TRBJ2-1; 9 bases agree with TRBD2. Germline CDR1 reads MGHRA; CDR2 reads YSYEKL. V shed 1 base and J 2 bases; nucleotides not matched to a gene: 15. There are 20 residues in the CDR3.

The chain recombines TRBV6-2 or TRBV6-3 with TRBJ1-4; a possible D gene is TRBD1 (6 bases). This CDR3 is 13 amino acids long. The germline V and J ends were trimmed by 6 bases and 7 bases, with 12 bases remaining between them. Germline lookup yields CDR1 MNHEY and CDR2 SVGEGT. CDR3 residues: CASSTGFGEKLFF. The DNA for the CDR3 is TGTGCCAGCAGCACAGGGTTCGGTGAAAAACTGTTTTTT.

The rearrangement uses TRBV19 and TRBJ2-7; tentative D call: TRBD2 (5 bases). This CDR3 contains 14 residues. V dropped 5 bases and J dropped 5 bases, with 16 bases sitting between them. From germline, CDR1 is LNHDA and CDR2 SQIVND (reference sequence). The CDR3 here is CASSSGLVGDEQYF. The CDR3 nucleotides are TGTGCCAGTAGTTCTGGACTCGTTGGCGACGAGCAGTACTTC.

The rearrangement links TRBV6-5 to TRBJ1-1; 7 bases line up with TRBD1. The germline CDR1 and CDR2 sequences are MNHEY and SVGAGI. The junction had 3 bases not matched to a gene; V was cut back by 9 bases and J by 5 bases. The CDR3 length is 11 residues. This CDR3 reads CASTGATEAFF. In DNA form, the CDR3 reads TGTGCCAGTACAGGGGCAACTGAAGCTTTCTTT.

The rearrangement joins TRBV5-1 to TRBJ2-7, with D perhaps matching TRBD2 (5 bases). The CDR3 consists of 15 residues. The ends were cut back, 4 bases at V and 6 bases at J, with 20 bases in the middle. The germline V gene encodes CDR1 SGHRS and CDR2 YFSETQ. Here the CDR3 DNA reads TGCGCCAGCAGCGTAGCGCGCGAACCGCTCGGCGAGCAGTACTTC. Translated, it gives CASSVAREPLGEQYF.

The V and J genes are TRBV10-3 and TRBJ2-2, with D possibly matching TRBD1 (6 bases). V was clipped by 10 bases and J by 3 bases, with 12 bases between them. This CDR3 has 13 residues. CDR1 ENHRY and CDR2 SYGVKD come from the germline V gene. CDR3 in DNA: TGTGCCACGTTCGAGGGGGACACCGGGGAGCTGTTTTTT. Its protein product is CATFEGDTGELFF.

This chain uses TRBV2 with TRBJ1-6; weak D call: TRBD1 (6 bases). The V end was cut by 6 bases, the J end by 7 bases, with 13 bases between. Germline V CDR1 and CDR2: SNHLY, FYNNEI. The CDR3 has 14 residues. The CDR3 spells CASSKRGSNSPLHF. CDR3 nucleotides: TGTGCCAGCAGCAAAAGGGGGAGCAATTCACCCCTCCACTTT.

This chain uses TRBV3-1 (or the pseudogene TRBV3-2) with TRBJ1-2; D not certain. The CDR3 is 13 residues long. Trimming removed 1 base from V and 8 bases from J, with 11 bases in between. Germline values: CDR1 LGHDT, CDR2 YNNKEL (reference sequence). The CDR3 sequence is CASSQGEGYGYTF. The CDR3 DNA is TGTGCCAGCAGCCAAGGGGAGGGTTACGGCTACACCTTC.

The V call is TRBV19, the J call TRBJ1-2; TRBD1 matches at 7 bases. Germline CDR1 is LNHDA and CDR2 is SQIVND (reference sequence). This CDR3 region has 15 residues. V gave up 3 bases and J gave up 4 bases; unmatched junction bases: 8. The CDR3 DNA is TGTGCCAGTAGTATTGAGGGGGCCGATCGCTATGGCTACACCTTC. Its translation is CASSIEGADRYGYTF.

The rearrangement links TRBV6-5 to TRBJ2-7; 13 nucleotides align to TRBD2. The germline V gene encodes CDR1 MNHEY and CDR2 SVGAGI. With 6 bases clipped from V and 1 base from J, the junction kept 3 bases outside the gene matches. The CDR3 runs to 15 residues. The CDR3 DNA sequence: TGTGCCAGCAGATCGGGACTAGCGGGATCCTACGAGCAGTACTTC. Protein sequence: CASRSGLAGSYEQYF.

The table lists this clone with a count of one. This sequence joins TRBV15 and TRBJ1-4, with 9 bases lining up with TRBD1. Germline V gene data show CDR1 as LNHNV and CDR2 as YYDKDF (reference sequence). With V trimmed by 9 bases and J by 5 bases, 7 bases remained unmatched. CDR3 length equals 14 residues. CDR3 in DNA: TGTGCCACAAGACCGGGACAGGGAAATGAAAAACTGTTTTTT. Translation: CATRPGQGNEKLFF.

The J gene is TRBJ2-5, the V gene TRBV5-1; 11 bases line up with TRBD1. The CDR3 totals 16 residues. From germline, CDR1 is SGHRS and CDR2 YFSETQ. The junction had 4 bases not matched to a gene; V was cut back by 2 bases and J by 1 base. CDR3 sequence (DNA): TGCGCCAGCAGCTTTGGACAGGGGGCCCCCCAAGAGACCCAGTACTTC. Amino acids: CASSFGQGAPQETQYF.

The chain joins TRBV5-1 to TRBJ2-7; D possibly corresponds to TRBD1 (6 bases). V lost 1 base to trimming and J lost 3 bases, with 14 bases between them. Looked up from germline, CDR1 is SGHRS and CDR2 is YFSETQ. This CDR3 has 15 amino acids. The CDR3 protein is CASSLNAGAIYEQYF. The CDR3 DNA reads TGCGCCAGCAGCTTGAACGCAGGGGCAATCTACGAGCAGTACTTC.

The CDR3 sequence: CASSEAGDPGANVLTF. CDR3 sequence (DNA): TGTGCCAGCAGTGAAGCGGGAGACCCTGGGGCCAACGTCCTGACTTTC. The chain has TRBV6-4 and TRBJ2-6; 8 positions match TRBD2. Per the germline V gene, CDR1 is MRHNA and CDR2 is SNTAGT. The CDR3 has 16 amino acids. V shed 3 bases and J 2 bases; nucleotides not matched to a gene: 3.

The CDR3 region is CASKRTGSGGYTF. Written as DNA, the CDR3 is TGTGCCAGCAAGCGGACAGGGTCTGGAGGCTACACCTTC. The chain carries TRBV2 and TRBJ1-2, with 8 bases matching TRBD1. CDR1 and CDR2 (germline): SNHLY, FYNNEI. CDR3 length: 13 residues. After removal of 7 bases from V and 8 bases from J, the junction contained 9 bases not matched to a gene.

This clone was seen a handful of times. The V and J genes are TRBV29-1 and TRBJ1-6; D is unclear. The CDR3 totals 13 residues. Between the trimmed V and J ends, which lost 4 bases and 3 bases, there was a span of 7 bases. The germline CDR1 and CDR2 sequences are SQVTM and ANQGSEA. CDR3 bases: TGCAGCGTTGGGCAGTTCTATAATTCACCCCTCCACTTT. Amino acid sequence: CSVGQFYNSPLHF.

V and J are TRBV20-1 and TRBJ1-2; D remains unclear. The germline V gene has CDR1 DFQATT and CDR2 SNEGSKA (reference sequence). V was trimmed by 2 bases and J by 4 bases, leaving 5 bases between them. The CDR3 runs to 11 residues. As DNA, the CDR3 is TGCAGTGCTAGATGGCTCTATGGCTACACCTTC. Translation gives CSARWLYGYTF.

This clone came up a few times. The V call is TRBV27, the J call TRBJ1-6; 9 bases map to TRBD1. Trimming took 4 bases from V and 6 from J; bases not matched to a gene: 4. This CDR3 has 15 amino acids. The V gene's germline CDR1 is MNHEY and CDR2 SMNVEV (reference sequence). For the CDR3, the DNA is TGTGCCAGCAGTTGGGACAGGGCTCTTAATTCACCCCTCCACTTT. Amino acids: CASSWDRALNSPLHF.

This clone was found a few times. This sequence joins TRBV19 and TRBJ1-1, with a possible D match to TRBD1 (5 bases). Per germline, CDR1 LNHDA and CDR2 SQIVND (reference sequence). Trimming cost V 5 bases and J 3 bases, with 19 bases left between them. This CDR3 region has 16 residues. The DNA for the CDR3 is TGTGCCAGTAGTGATTCCGGAACAGGATTCCACACTGAAGCTTTCTTT. As protein: CASSDSGTGFHTEAFF.

This rearrangement joins TRBV13 to TRBJ2-3; TRBD2 matches 8 bases. Germline assignment: CDR1 PRHDT and CDR2 FYEKMQ (reference sequence). This CDR3 contains 19 residues. Trimming took 2 bases from V and 2 from J; bases not matched to a gene: 15. Written as DNA, the CDR3 is TGTGCCAGCAGCTTAAAAGGCGGGAGGAGCACCTATTACACAGATACGCAGTATTTT. Its protein product is CASSLKGGRSTYYTDTQYF.

This clone occurred a few times. V and J are TRBV3-1 (or the pseudogene TRBV3-2) and TRBJ1-3; D unclear. Trimming removed 0 bases at V and 2 bases at J, with 11 bases between. The CDR3 spans 16 residues. Germline-derived CDR1 and CDR2 are LGHDT and YNNKEL (reference sequence). The CDR3 sequence is CASSQDPGSPGNTIYF. CDR3 sequence (DNA): TGTGCCAGCAGCCAAGATCCAGGCAGTCCTGGAAACACCATATATTTT.

The chain is built from TRBV6-2 or TRBV6-3 and TRBJ2-2, with TRBD2 identical over 7 bases. Germline values: CDR1 MNHEY, CDR2 SVGEGT. CDR3 length: 17 residues. V lost 2 bases, J lost 2 bases, and 8 bases stayed unmatched. The CDR3 loop reads CASSYPVSGVNTGELFF. In DNA, the CDR3 is TGTGCCAGCAGTTACCCAGTAAGCGGGGTTAACACCGGGGAGCTGTTTTTT.

The sample holds one count of this clone. The V gene is TRBV7-6, the J gene TRBJ2-7; 8 bases align to TRBD2. V shed 5 bases, J shed 4 bases, and the junction held 10 bases outside the gene matches. Per the germline V gene, CDR1 is SGHVS and CDR2 is FNYEAQ. This CDR3 has 15 amino acids. The CDR3 loop reads CASSTAGGLSYEQYF. As DNA, the CDR3 is TGTGCCAGCAGCACCGCGGGGGGTCTCTCATACGAGCAGTACTTC.

J is TRBJ1-6 and V is TRBV28; D is undetermined. Germline V gene sequence: CDR1 MDHEN, CDR2 SYDVKM. V lost 3 bases and J lost 10, with 13 bases in between. This CDR3 contains 14 residues. This chain's CDR3 is CASSLSNSGSPLHF. The DNA of the CDR3 is TGTGCCAGCAGTTTGAGTAACAGTGGGTCACCCCTCCACTTT.

DNA for the CDR3: TGTGCCAGCAACTCAAGATCGGGGGGCTCCCCAGATACGCAGTATTTT. Translating gives CASNSRSGGSPDTQYF. The chain is built from TRBV5-4 and TRBJ2-3; weak D call: TRBD2 (7 bases). The V end was cut by 6 bases, the J end by 4 bases, with 21 bases between. Per the germline V gene, CDR1 is SGHNT and CDR2 is YYREEE (reference sequence). This CDR3 has 16 residues.

The V and J genes are TRBV9 and TRBJ1-3; TRBD1 might be the D (6 bases). With 6 bases removed from V and 1 base from J, the gap between germline ends came to 11 bases. Germline loops: CDR1 SGDLS, CDR2 YYNGEE. CDR3 length: 14 amino acids. The chain's CDR3 is CASTTGQSGNTIYF. The CDR3 DNA sequence: TGTGCCAGCACTACCGGACAGTCTGGAAACACCATATATTTT.

In this sample, this clone turned up once. V and J are TRBV6-1 and TRBJ2-3; possible D gene TRBD2, 5 bases. Trimming pared 4 bases from V and 6 bases from J, leaving 20 bases between. The CDR3 runs 16 residues. Germline V gives CDR1 MNHNS, CDR2 SASEGT. DNA of the CDR3: TGTGCCAGCAGTGTTCCGAGCGGACTTGGCGGGGATACGCAGTATTTT. This gives the protein CASSVPSGLGGDTQYF.

The V and J genes are TRBV19 and TRBJ1-5; 11 bases are a match to TRBD1. Germline V gene lookup returns CDR1 LNHDA and CDR2 SQIVND (reference sequence). V gave up 7 bases and J gave up 7 bases; unmatched junction bases: 9. The CDR3 is made up of 15 amino acids. Written as DNA, the CDR3 is TGTGCCAGTACCCCGGGACAGGGGGGGAAACAGCCCCAGCATTTT. Protein: CASTPGQGGKQPQHF. Looking up the rest from reference TRBV19 and TRBJ1-5 gives the full variable domain: DGGITQSPKYLFRKEGQNVTLSCEQNLNHDAMYWYRQDPGQGLRLIYYSQIVNDFQKGDIAEGYSVSREKKESFPLTVTSAQKNPTAFYLCASTPGQGGKQPQHFGDGTRLSIL.

The DNA of the CDR3 is TGTGCCAGCCGGGAGGCCCCAAGATATATCGGCATTCAGTACTTC. Protein sequence: CASREAPRYIGIQYF. This chain uses TRBV11-2 with TRBJ2-4, with 7 bases lining up with TRBD2. In germline, CDR1 is SGHAT, CDR2 FQNNGV. V gave up 8 bases and J gave up 9 bases; unmatched junction bases: 16. This CDR3 region has 15 residues.